The 3 T cell receptor beta chains below all came from one sample that was sequenced in a study of CD8+CD57+ T cells in acquired aplastic anemia. Patients chosen for sequencing had CD8+CD57+ cells that had expanded, as shown by flow cytometry. Profiles of TCR beta VDJ and CDR3 were generated from a genomic DNA template. Each CDR3 protein gets one entry after TCRdb re-called the reads with MiXCR. Of about 120,000 distinct CDR3 sequences in the sample, about 43% were seen once. Sequenced material: sorted CD4+, CD8+, or CD8+CD57+ T cells (not recorded which) from PBMCs. The source of these receptors is a human donor with aplastic anemia.

V gene TRBV6-1 combines with J gene TRBJ2-3; D is unresolved. CDR1 is MNHNS, CDR2 SASEGT, per germline. The CDR3 sequence is 18 residues long. The V end lost 4 bases, the J end lost 0 bases, and 20 bases lay between the germline ends. The CDR3, as DNA: TGTGCCAGCAGTGGAGTCCCTAGGCGGATAGTTAGCACAGATACGCAGTATTTT. The encoded protein is CASSGVPRRIVSTDTQYF.

V usage is TRBV10-2 and J usage is TRBJ1-1, with a weak D call TRBD1 (5 bases). CDR3 length: 14 residues. V lost 3 bases and J 6 bases, leaving 14 bases between the germline ends. Per germline, CDR1 WSHSY and CDR2 SAAADI. The DNA of the CDR3 is TGCGCCAGCAGTGACCCAGGGTACAGTGCTGAAGCTTTCTTT. Protein sequence: CASSDPGYSAEAFF.

By share of the sample, this clonotype is medium-sized (0.01 to 0.1%). The gene calls are TRBV10-3 and TRBJ1-6; possibly TRBD1 for D (6 bases). Germline values: CDR1 ENHRY, CDR2 SYGVKD. V gave up 10 bases and J gave up 8 bases, with 15 bases separating them. This CDR3 region has 13 residues. As DNA, the CDR3 is TGTGCCACGCGGAGGGGGTCGGATTCACCCCTCCACTTT. Translating it yields CATRRGSDSPLHF.